Listed here is a single TCR beta chain. These data are taken from a study of blood T cell repertoires in COVID-19. Study background: Samples representing acute and convalescent COVID-19 were sourced from the United States, Italy and Spain.

The length of the CDR3 is 15 residues. V gave up 6 bases and J gave up 3 bases; unmatched junction bases: 5. The germline V gene has CDR1 SNHLY and CDR2 FYNNEI. Participants' reported clinical history set cohort assignment. TCRdb's copy holds only in-frame clones and misses some; the assay was immunoSEQ multiplex PCR. The sample includes 330,000 or so clones, more than 75% of them seen just once. The sequence derives from a woman under 40 who had recovered from COVID-19. This chain links TRBV2 with TRBJ1-2; 12 positions match TRBD1. The specimen was PBMCs or T cells enriched from blood (not recorded which). The CDR3 sequence is CASRTGTGGHYGYTF. CDR3 sequence (DNA): TGTGCCAGCAGGACCGGGACAGGGGGCCACTATGGCTACACCTTC. Using reference TRBV2 and TRBJ1-2 for the parts outside the CDR3, the full variable domain is EPEVTQTPSHQVTQMGQEVILRCVPISNHLYFYWYRQILGQKVEFLVSFYNNEISEKSEIFDDQFSVERPDGSNFTLKIRSTKLEDSAMYFCASRTGTGGHYGYTFGSGTRLTVV.